Sequencing of this T cell receptor beta chain was carried out in a study of blood T cells in healthy people across ages. General study findings and limits: Per million T cells, TCR beta diversity dropped roughly linearly as age increased.

For the second PCR, which ran for about 6 to 11 cycles, a sample-barcoded 5' primer and a J-beta primer mix were used. TCRdb used MiXCR to reprocess the 5' RACE reads, holding one entry per CDR3 protein. The data show some 730,000 distinct CDR3 sequences, approximately 22% seen once. This CDR3 region has 15 residues. A note on this clonotype: What it binds is not known.

The sequencing input was blood. The chain links TRBV12-3 or TRBV12-4 to TRBJ2-5; tentative D call: TRBD1 (6 bases). The better agreement between TRBJ2-1 and the DNA end casts doubt on the J call. The TCR comes from a man between 65 and 85 years old in good health. CDR3 protein: CASSVGNRVGNEQFF. The CDR3 nucleotides read TGTGCCAGCAGCGTTGGAAACAGGGTGGGGAATGAGCAGTTCTTC.